A single sample is the source of the 29 T cell receptor beta chains below, sequenced in a study of T cell repertoires in cytomegalovirus infection. TCRdb called the reads again in MiXCR, with one record for every CDR3 protein. The top ten clones hold around 20% of a sample with approximately 170,000 distinct CDR3 sequences, approximately 17% of them seen once. The sequenced material came from CD8+ T cells from PBMCs. The receptors come from a human donor in good health (CMV status not recorded). Some clones in this sample may be carry-over from other donors' samples.

The chain has TRBV7-9 and TRBJ2-7; 10 bases are a match to TRBD1. Germline values: CDR1 SEHNR, CDR2 FQNEAQ (reference sequence). V trimming: 5 bases; J trimming: 7 bases; junction bases outside the gene matches: 8. The CDR3 extends over 14 amino acids. CDR3 sequence reads: CASSVRDRGEEQYF. The CDR3 DNA sequence: TGTGCCAGCAGCGTCCGGGACAGGGGCGAGGAGCAGTACTTC.

This clonotype turned up a few times. The chain joins TRBV7-9 to TRBJ2-6; D is possibly TRBD1 (6 bases). CDR1 and CDR2 (germline): SEHNR, FQNEAQ (reference sequence). The length of the CDR3 is 19 residues. V gave up 3 bases and J gave up 0 bases, with 18 bases separating them. CDR3 sequence (DNA): TGTGCCAGCAGCTTCATTCCGGGACAAGAACTCTCTGGGGCCAACGTCCTGACTTTC. This sequence encodes CASSFIPGQELSGANVLTF. The full variable domain, its missing parts supplied by reference TRBV7-9 and TRBJ2-6, is DTGVSQNPRHKITKRGQNVTFRCDPISEHNRLYWYRQTLGQGPEFLTYFQNEAQLEKSRLLSDRFSAERPKGSFSTLEIQRTEQGDSAMYLCASSFIPGQELSGANVLTFGAGSRLTVL.

The gene calls are TRBV3-1 and TRBJ2-3; possible D gene TRBD1, 5 bases. Trimming took off 4 bases at V and 2 bases at J, with 16 bases between the two ends. The CDR3 totals 16 residues. The V gene's germline CDR1 is LGHDT and CDR2 YNNKEL (reference sequence). The CDR3 reads CASSPSRDSSTDTQYF. In DNA form, the CDR3 reads TGTGCCAGCAGCCCAAGCAGAGACAGTTCCACAGATACGCAGTATTTT.

This clonotype was counted at least ten times. This chain uses TRBV7-8 with TRBJ2-7, with 10 bases matching TRBD1. V lost 5 bases, J lost 5 bases, and 15 bases stayed unmatched. Germline CDR1 SGHVS, CDR2 FQNEAQ. The CDR3 has 17 residues. The CDR3 loop reads CASSPAPRDRGDDEQYF. The CDR3 bases are TGTGCCAGCAGCCCTGCCCCCCGGGACAGGGGAGACGACGAGCAGTACTTC.

This clonotype has more than one count but fewer than ten. This chain links TRBV28 with TRBJ1-4, with D unresolved. Trimming stripped 2 bases from V and 4 bases from J, with 11 bases between. CDR1 and CDR2 from the germline V gene are MDHEN and SYDVKM. The CDR3 has 15 residues. Here the CDR3 reads CASSLTMNGNEKLFF. CDR3 bases: TGTGCCAGCAGTTTAACGATGAATGGTAATGAAAAACTGTTTTTT.

This clonotype was counted a few times. This chain uses TRBV7-8 with TRBJ2-1, with TRBD2 matching over 13 bases. Germline values: CDR1 SGHVS, CDR2 FQNEAQ. With 1 base clipped from V and 8 bases from J, the junction kept 8 bases outside the gene matches. The CDR3 extends over 17 amino acids. The DNA for the CDR3 is TGTGCCAGCAGCTTAGAAAGGACTAGCGGGAGAATTGATGAGCAGTTCTTC. Amino acids: CASSLERTSGRIDEQFF.

There are many counts of this clonotype. The J gene is TRBJ1-1, the V gene TRBV2; D is ambiguous. Deletions cut 3 bases from V and 4 bases from J, with 12 bases between. CDR3 size: 14 residues. Germline V gives CDR1 SNHLY, CDR2 FYNNEI. The CDR3 DNA sequence: TGTGCCAGCAGTGAGAACCTGAGGACCACTGAAGCTTTCTTT. Amino acid sequence: CASSENLRTTEAFF.

The J gene is TRBJ2-7, the V gene TRBV7-9, with D unresolved. The CDR3 totals 12 residues. Germline CDR1 reads SEHNR; CDR2 reads FQNEAQ (reference sequence). V lost 5 bases to trimming and J lost 2 bases, with 7 bases between them. CDR3 amino acids: CASSSGTYEQYF. The CDR3 DNA follows: TGTGCCAGCAGCAGTGGGACCTACGAGCAGTACTTC.

Written as DNA, the CDR3 is TGTGCCAGCCGCTTCCCAGGGGGAAGCTCCTACAATGAGCAGTTCTTC. Translation: CASRFPGGSSYNEQFF. The chain carries TRBV12-2 and TRBJ2-1; the table calls TRBD1, which could not be checked here. TRBV12-2 is a recognized pseudogene. The CDR3 has 16 residues.

CDR3 nucleotide sequence: TGTGCCAGCAGGCCCCGGACTAGCGGGAGTTCCTACAATGAGCAGTTCTTC. Encoded protein: CASRPRTSGSSYNEQFF. This rearrangement joins TRBV2 to TRBJ2-1; 13 bases fit TRBD2. The J segment lost 1 base and the V segment lost 6 bases, leaving 6 bases of the junction unmatched. The CDR3 extends over 17 amino acids. The germline V gene encodes CDR1 SNHLY and CDR2 FYNNEI.

The CDR3 loop is CASSLGAVEAFF. The CDR3 bases are TGTGCCAGCAGCTTAGGGGCAGTGGAAGCTTTCTTT. The J gene is TRBJ1-1, the V gene TRBV7-6; D ambiguous. Germline CDR1 reads SGHVS; CDR2 reads FNYEAQ. This CDR3 is 12 amino acids long. V was clipped by 1 base and J by 8 bases, with 8 bases between them.

V usage is TRBV7-9 and J usage is TRBJ2-5; D possibly corresponds to TRBD2 (5 bases). Deletions cut 11 bases from V and 5 bases from J, with 21 bases between. The CDR3 loop spans 14 amino acids. Germline V CDR1 and CDR2: SEHNR, FQNEAQ (reference sequence). CDR3 sequence: CASGYGTRRETQYF. The CDR3 nucleotides are TGTGCCTCGGGATACGGAACACGGCGGGAGACCCAGTACTTC.

This clonotype has at least ten counts. The chain is built from TRBV7-2 and TRBJ2-1; unclear D gene. Germline loops: CDR1 SGHTA, CDR2 FQGNSA. Trimming removed 1 base at V and 7 bases at J, with 8 bases between. The CDR3 covers 13 residues. The CDR3 bases are TGTGCCAGCAGCTTAGAACTACATAATGAGCAGTTCTTC. Protein sequence: CASSLELHNEQFF.

A few counts support this clonotype. This rearrangement joins TRBV2 to TRBJ2-5; D not certain. The CDR3 loop spans 10 amino acids. The germline V gene has CDR1 SNHLY and CDR2 FYNNEI. Trimming removed 6 bases at V and 8 bases at J, with 7 bases between. The CDR3 sequence is CASRLNTQYF. The CDR3 region has the DNA TGTGCCAGCAGACTTAATACCCAGTACTTC.

This clonotype was recorded a few times. The chain links TRBV7-8 to TRBJ2-5; 8 nucleotides line up with TRBD2. After removal of 4 bases from V and 2 bases from J, the junction contained 3 bases not matched to a gene. The V gene's germline CDR1 is SGHVS and CDR2 FQNEAQ. The CDR3 extends over 14 amino acids. CDR3: CASSSEREQETQYF. The CDR3 DNA follows: TGTGCCAGCAGCTCCGAGCGGGAGCAAGAGACCCAGTACTTC. Looking up the rest from reference TRBV7-8 and TRBJ2-5 gives the full variable domain: GAGVSQSPRYKVAKRGQDVALRCDPISGHVSLFWYQQALGQGPEFLTYFQNEAQLDKSGLPSDRFFAERPEGSVSTLKIQRTQQEDSAVYLCASSSEREQETQYFGPGTRLLVL.

Points on this clonotype: Just one base apart from a much larger clone, this may be a read error. The rearrangement joins TRBV7-2 to TRBJ2-5; D is possibly TRBD2 (5 bases). Germline lookup yields CDR1 SGHTA and CDR2 FQGNSA. This CDR3 comprises 16 residues. The chain's CDR3 is CASRFGAELRQETQYF. The CDR3, as DNA: TGTGCCAGCCGCTTCGGAGCGGAACTACGTCAAGAGACCCAGTACTTC.

This clonotype was detected only a few times. J is TRBJ2-2 and V is TRBV7-2, with D perhaps assigned TRBD1 or TRBD2 (5 bases each). CDR3 length equals 13 residues. CDR1 is SGHTA, CDR2 FQGNSA, per germline. The V end lost 4 bases, the J end lost 5 bases, and 8 bases lay between the germline ends. CDR3 loop: CASSSWGTGELFF. The CDR3 DNA is TGTGCCAGCAGCTCATGGGGGACCGGGGAGCTGTTTTTT.

This clonotype was seen only a few times. The V gene is TRBV7-9, the J gene TRBJ2-1; the D is unclear. The V gene's germline CDR1 is SEHNR and CDR2 FQNEAQ (reference sequence). The CDR3 loop spans 13 amino acids. V was clipped by 4 bases and J by 16 bases, with 20 bases between them. The CDR3 loop is CASSSTASRLNFF. The CDR3 bases are TGTGCCAGCAGCTCAACCGCCAGCCGATTGAACTTCTTC.

The chain couples TRBV6-6 to TRBJ2-7, with 9 bases matching TRBD2. The V segment lost 7 bases and the J segment 7 bases; nucleotides outside the gene matches: 8. Looked up from germline, CDR1 is MNHNY and CDR2 is SVGAGI (reference sequence). The CDR3 is made up of 13 amino acids. The CDR3 spells CASTLAGVEEQYF. The CDR3 coding sequence is TGTGCCAGCACCTTAGCGGGAGTCGAAGAGCAGTACTTC.

This clonotype turned up a few times. This sequence joins TRBV29-1 and TRBJ2-7, with 7 bases fitting TRBD1. The germline gives CDR1 SQVTM, CDR2 ANQGSEA. Trimming took 3 bases from V and 0 from J; bases not matched to a gene: 5. The CDR3 sequence is 14 residues long. The chain's CDR3 is CSVETTGSSYEQYF. CDR3 coding DNA: TGCAGCGTTGAGACGACAGGGAGCTCCTACGAGCAGTACTTC.

This clonotype has just a few counts. CDR3 DNA: TGTGCCAGCAGCGTAGGGATTCAGCGGGAGGAGCAGACCGGGGAGCTGTTTTTT. This translates into CASSVGIQREEQTGELFF. The chain recombines TRBV9 with TRBJ2-2, with TRBD2 matching 9 bases. Trimming removed 0 bases from V and 5 bases from J; junction bases left unmatched: 11. Per germline, CDR1 SGDLS and CDR2 YYNGEE. There are 18 residues in the CDR3.

This clonotype was counted a single time. The rearrangement joins TRBV29-1 to TRBJ2-1, with 11 bases that match TRBD2. Germline trimming cut 2 bases from V and 3 bases from J; bases unmatched to any gene: 3. This CDR3 is built from 15 residues. Germline CDR1 is SQVTM and CDR2 is ANQGSEA. Here the CDR3 reads CSVELLAGDYNEQFF. CDR3 in DNA: TGCAGCGTTGAATTACTAGCGGGGGACTACAATGAGCAGTTCTTC.

The chain uses TRBV7-9 and TRBJ1-2; D might be TRBD1 (5 bases). Germline loops: CDR1 SEHNR, CDR2 FQNEAQ (reference sequence). Between the trimmed V and J ends, which lost 1 base and 4 bases, there was a span of 13 bases. This CDR3 spans 15 amino acids. For the CDR3, the DNA is TGTGCCAGCAGCTTAGGGGACTTCGGTGGCTATGGCTACACCTTC. Translated: CASSLGDFGGYGYTF.

This clonotype turned up a few times. The V call is TRBV7-9, the J call TRBJ1-1, with TRBD1 as a possible D gene (6 bases). Germline V gene data show CDR1 as SEHNR and CDR2 as FQNEAQ (reference sequence). Trimming pared 1 base from V and 3 bases from J, leaving 9 bases between. The CDR3 spans 14 residues. Here the CDR3 DNA reads TGTGCCAGCAGCTTAGTAGGGGGGGACACTGAAGCTTTCTTT. The encoded protein is CASSLVGGDTEAFF. Supplemented by reference TRBV7-9 and TRBJ1-1, the full variable domain reads DTGVSQNPRHKITKRGQNVTFRCDPISEHNRLYWYRQTLGQGPEFLTYFQNEAQLEKSRLLSDRFSAERPKGSFSTLEIQRTEQGDSAMYLCASSLVGGDTEAFFGQGTRLTVV.

This clonotype has just a few counts. The CDR3 spells CASSRDRGDEQYF. The CDR3 nucleotides are TGTGCCAGCAGTCGAGACAGGGGTGATGAGCAGTACTTC. The chain has TRBV7-6 and TRBJ2-7; TRBD1 matches at 8 bases. The CDR3 extends over 13 amino acids. Germline values: CDR1 SGHVS, CDR2 FNYEAQ. V lost 6 bases and J lost 7; bases outside the gene matches: 8. The variable domain in full, completed from reference TRBV7-6 and TRBJ2-7, reads GAGVSQSPRYKVTKRGQDVALRCDPISGHVSLYWYRQALGQGPEFLTYFNYEAQQDKSGLPNDRFSAERPEGSISTLTIQRTEQRDSAMYRCASSRDRGDEQYFGPGTRLTVT.

This clonotype came up a few times. This rearrangement joins TRBV2 to TRBJ2-1; the D gene is possibly TRBD2 (6 bases). Germline loops: CDR1 SNHLY, CDR2 FYNNEI. The ends were cut back, 6 bases at V and 0 bases at J, with 12 bases in the middle. The CDR3 is 15 residues long. The CDR3 DNA follows: TGTGCCAGCAGGACGGGAGCTTCCTCCTACAATGAGCAGTTCTTC. Its translation: CASRTGASSYNEQFF.

This clonotype was counted a single time. V and J are TRBV28 and TRBJ1-4, with a tentative D call TRBD1 (5 bases). V was clipped by 4 bases and J by 6 bases, with 18 bases between them. This CDR3 has 16 residues. The germline CDR1 and CDR2 sequences are MDHEN and SYDVKM. In DNA, the CDR3 is TGTGCCAGCAGTTCTATCCTACGGGACGGCTATGAAAAACTGTTTTTT. It codes for CASSSILRDGYEKLFF.

This clonotype was detected only a few times. The V gene is TRBV24-1, the J gene TRBJ2-1; no definite D call. Germline V gene lookup returns CDR1 KGHDR and CDR2 SFDVKD. The length of the CDR3 is 13 residues. With 4 bases removed from V and 8 bases from J, the gap between germline ends came to 11 bases. The CDR3 protein is CATSERLVDEQFF. CDR3 DNA sequence: TGTGCCACCAGTGAAAGACTGGTTGATGAGCAGTTCTTC.

The chain links TRBV9 to TRBJ1-3, with TRBD1 matching over 11 bases. This CDR3 region has 16 residues. Germline assignment: CDR1 SGDLS and CDR2 YYNGEE. V lost 3 bases to trimming and J lost 5 bases; unmatched junction nucleotides: 7. The CDR3 region is CASSGSGTGGRNTIYF. As DNA, the CDR3 is TGTGCCAGCAGCGGCTCCGGGACAGGGGGAAGAAACACCATATATTTT.